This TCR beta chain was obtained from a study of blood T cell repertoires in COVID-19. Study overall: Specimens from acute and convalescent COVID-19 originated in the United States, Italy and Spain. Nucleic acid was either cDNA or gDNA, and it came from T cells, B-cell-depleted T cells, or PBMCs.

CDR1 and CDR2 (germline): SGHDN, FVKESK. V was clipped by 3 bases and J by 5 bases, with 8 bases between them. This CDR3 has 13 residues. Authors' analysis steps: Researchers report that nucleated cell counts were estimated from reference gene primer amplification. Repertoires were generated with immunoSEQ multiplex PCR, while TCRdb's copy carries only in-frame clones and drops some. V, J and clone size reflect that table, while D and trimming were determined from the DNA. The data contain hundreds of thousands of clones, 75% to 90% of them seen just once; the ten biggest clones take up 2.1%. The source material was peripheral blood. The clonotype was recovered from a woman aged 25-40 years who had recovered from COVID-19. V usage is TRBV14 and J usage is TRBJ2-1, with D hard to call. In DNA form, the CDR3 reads TGTGCCAGCAGCCATATACTGCACAATGAGCAGTTCTTC. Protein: CASSHILHNEQFF.